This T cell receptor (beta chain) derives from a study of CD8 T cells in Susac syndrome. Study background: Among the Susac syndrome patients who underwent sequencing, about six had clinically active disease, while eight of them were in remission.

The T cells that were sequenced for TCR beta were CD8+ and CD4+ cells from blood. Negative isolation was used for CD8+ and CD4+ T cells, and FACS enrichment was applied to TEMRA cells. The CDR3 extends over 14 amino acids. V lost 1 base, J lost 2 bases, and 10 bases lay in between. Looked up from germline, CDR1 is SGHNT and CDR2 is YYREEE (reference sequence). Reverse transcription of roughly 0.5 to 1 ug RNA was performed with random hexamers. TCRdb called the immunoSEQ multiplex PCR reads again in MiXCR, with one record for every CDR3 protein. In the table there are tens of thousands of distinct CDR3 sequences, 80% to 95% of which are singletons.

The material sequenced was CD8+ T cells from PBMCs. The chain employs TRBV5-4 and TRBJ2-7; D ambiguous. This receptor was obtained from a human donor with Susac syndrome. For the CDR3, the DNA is TGTGCCAGCAGCTTGCGGTCCTACCCCTACGAGCAGTACTTC. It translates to CASSLRSYPYEQYF.